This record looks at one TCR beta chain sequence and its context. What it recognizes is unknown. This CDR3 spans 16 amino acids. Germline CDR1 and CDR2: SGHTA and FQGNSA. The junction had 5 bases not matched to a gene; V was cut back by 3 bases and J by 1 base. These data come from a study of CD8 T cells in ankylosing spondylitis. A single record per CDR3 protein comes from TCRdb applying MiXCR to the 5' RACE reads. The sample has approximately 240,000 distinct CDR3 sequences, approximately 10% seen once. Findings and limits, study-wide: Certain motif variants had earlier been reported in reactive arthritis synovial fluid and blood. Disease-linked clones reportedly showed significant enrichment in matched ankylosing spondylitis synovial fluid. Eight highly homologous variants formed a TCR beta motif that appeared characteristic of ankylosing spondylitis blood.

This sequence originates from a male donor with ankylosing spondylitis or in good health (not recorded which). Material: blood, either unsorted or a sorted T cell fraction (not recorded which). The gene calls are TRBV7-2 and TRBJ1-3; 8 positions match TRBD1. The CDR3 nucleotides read TGTGCCAGCAGCTTCTACAGGGGGACGTCTGGAAACACCATATATTTT. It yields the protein CASSFYRGTSGNTIYF.